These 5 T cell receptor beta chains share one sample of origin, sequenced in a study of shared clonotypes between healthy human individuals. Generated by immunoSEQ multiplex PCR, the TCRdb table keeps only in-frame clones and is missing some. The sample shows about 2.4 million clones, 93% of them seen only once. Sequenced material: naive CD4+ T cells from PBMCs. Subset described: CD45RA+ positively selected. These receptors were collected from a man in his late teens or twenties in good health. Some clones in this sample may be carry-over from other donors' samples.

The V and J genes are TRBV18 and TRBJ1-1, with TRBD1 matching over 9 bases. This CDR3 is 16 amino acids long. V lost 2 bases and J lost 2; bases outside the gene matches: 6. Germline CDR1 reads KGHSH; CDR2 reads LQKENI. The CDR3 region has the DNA TGTGCCAGCTCACCATATGACAGGGGGAGAAACACTGAAGCTTTCTTT. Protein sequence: CASSPYDRGRNTEAFF.

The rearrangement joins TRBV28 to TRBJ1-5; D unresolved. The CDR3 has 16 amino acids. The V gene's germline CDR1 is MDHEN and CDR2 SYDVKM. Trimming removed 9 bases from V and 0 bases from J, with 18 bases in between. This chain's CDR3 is CASYPDAMHSNQPQHF. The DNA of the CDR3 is TGTGCCAGTTATCCGGACGCGATGCATAGCAATCAGCCCCAGCATTTT.

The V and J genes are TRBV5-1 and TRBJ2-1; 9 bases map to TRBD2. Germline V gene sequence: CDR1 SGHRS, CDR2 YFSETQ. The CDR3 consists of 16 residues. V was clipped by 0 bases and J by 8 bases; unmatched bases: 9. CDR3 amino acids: CASSLARLAGWDEQFF. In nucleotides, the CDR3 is TGCGCCAGCAGCTTGGCCCGCCTAGCGGGATGGGATGAGCAGTTCTTC.

The CDR3, as DNA: TGTGCCAGCCGCGGACAGGGGGCGCGAGGTACCACCTTC. This translates into CASRGQGARGTTF. V and J are TRBV28 and TRBJ1-2; 11 bases fit TRBD1. CDR1 and CDR2 (germline): MDHEN, SYDVKM. The trim removed 8 bases at V and 13 bases at J, leaving 12 bases unmatched. CDR3 length equals 13 residues.

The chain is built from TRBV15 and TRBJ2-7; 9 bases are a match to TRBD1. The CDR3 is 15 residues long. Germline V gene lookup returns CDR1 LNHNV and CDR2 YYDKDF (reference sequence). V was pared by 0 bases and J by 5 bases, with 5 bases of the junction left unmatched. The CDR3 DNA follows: TGTGCCACCAGCAGAGATTCAGGGACAGGGAACGAGCAGTACTTC. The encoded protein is CATSRDSGTGNEQYF. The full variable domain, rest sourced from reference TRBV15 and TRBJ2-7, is DAMVIQNPRYQVTQFGKPVTLSCSQTLNHNVMYWYQQKSSQAPKLLFHYYDKDFNNEADTPDNFQSRRPNTSFCFLDIRSPGLGDTAMYLCATSRDSGTGNEQYFGPGTRLTVT.